The 31 T cell receptor beta chains reported below all come from one sample, sequenced in a study of T cell responses to AZD1222 COVID-19 vaccine (dated by TCRdb to the early 2020s). The time point label corresponds to: baseline before first vaccination. The protocol used for the library was the immunoSEQ multiplex PCR assay. The source is immuneACCESS, and TCRdb retained only in-frame sequences with V and J called. Part of the clones is not carried over; for the studies checked, unresolved V genes explain less than half of this, and the remainder is unexplained. For this sample the table gives roughly 100,000 clones, of which almost 90% were detected only once. The ten biggest clones cover about 5% of the sample. Sample: peripheral blood, taken on day 0 of AZD1222 vaccination. These receptors all stem from an adult in good health.

The chain combines TRBV6-5 with TRBJ1-5; D is unclear. Deletions cut 5 bases from V and 6 bases from J, with 17 bases between. This CDR3 has 15 residues. The V gene's germline CDR1 is MNHEY and CDR2 SVGAGI. CDR3 nucleotides: TGTGCCAGCAGTCCCCGAAGCGCTTCGAGTCAGCCCCAGCATTTT. The encoded protein is CASSPRSASSQPQHF.

This chain joins TRBV6-5 and TRBJ1-6, with no clear D. This CDR3 has 13 amino acids. CDR1 MNHEY and CDR2 SVGAGI come from the germline V gene. Between the trimmed V and J ends, which lost 4 bases and 3 bases, there was a span of 4 bases. The CDR3 sequence: CASSSGYNSPLHF. The DNA of the CDR3 is TGTGCCAGCAGTTCAGGCTATAATTCACCCCTCCACTTT.

CDR3 nucleotide sequence: TGTGCCACCAGTGATTCGTACAGGGTTACCGGGGCCAACGTCCTGACTTTC. It is translated as CATSDSYRVTGANVLTF. The rearrangement uses TRBV24-1 and TRBJ2-6; possible D gene TRBD1, 6 bases. Germline V gene data show CDR1 as KGHDR and CDR2 as SFDVKD. CDR3 size: 17 residues. The V end lost 2 bases, the J end lost 4 bases, and 14 bases lay between the germline ends.

The rearrangement joins TRBV19 to TRBJ1-5; weak D call: TRBD1 (5 bases). The CDR3 runs 15 residues. V lost 5 bases, J lost 1 base, and 12 bases lay in between. The germline V gene has CDR1 LNHDA and CDR2 SQIVND (reference sequence). CDR3 residues: CASSELNRSNQPQHF. The CDR3 nucleotides are TGTGCCAGTAGTGAGCTTAACAGGAGCAATCAGCCCCAGCATTTT. Supplemented by reference TRBV19 and TRBJ1-5, the full variable domain reads DGGITQSPKYLFRKEGQNVTLSCEQNLNHDAMYWYRQDPGQGLRLIYYSQIVNDFQKGDIAEGYSVSREKKESFPLTVTSAQKNPTAFYLCASSELNRSNQPQHFGDGTRLSIL.

The rearrangement uses TRBV7-8 and TRBJ2-2; TRBD2 matches 8 bases. In germline, CDR1 is SGHVS, CDR2 FQNEAQ. J gave up 4 bases and V 2 bases, and 3 bases lay outside the gene matches. The CDR3 is 15 amino acids. The CDR3 sequence is CASSLRREATGELFF. For the CDR3, the DNA is TGTGCCAGCAGCTTACGGCGGGAGGCCACCGGGGAGCTGTTTTTT.

V gene TRBV3-1 (or the pseudogene TRBV3-2) combines with J gene TRBJ2-7; D is possibly TRBD1 (5 bases). Germline V gives CDR1 LGHDT, CDR2 YNNKEL (reference sequence). With 0 bases removed from V and 2 bases from J, the gap between germline ends came to 11 bases. The CDR3 length is 15 residues. The CDR3 DNA reads TGTGCCAGCAGCCAAGATCTTAGGACACCCTACGAGCAGTACTTC. Its protein is CASSQDLRTPYEQYF.

This rearrangement joins TRBV6-2 or TRBV6-3 to TRBJ1-2, with no clear D. This CDR3 is 15 amino acids long. Germline-derived CDR1 and CDR2 are MNHEY and SVGEGT. Trimming pared 7 bases from V and 8 bases from J, leaving 23 bases between. DNA of the CDR3: TGTGCCAGCATCCCCCGAGGTTCACCTCTGGGAGGCTACACCTTC. Translation: CASIPRGSPLGGYTF.

The chain combines TRBV5-1 with TRBJ2-7; D may be TRBD2 (5 bases). The CDR3 runs 12 residues. CDR1 is SGHRS, CDR2 YFSETQ, per germline. Trimming removed 0 bases at V and 5 bases at J, with 6 bases between. CDR3 sequence reads: CASSLAGNEQYF. The CDR3 coding sequence is TGCGCCAGCAGCTTGGCGGGGAACGAGCAGTACTTC. Looking up the rest from reference TRBV5-1 and TRBJ2-7 gives the full variable domain: KAGVTQTPRYLIKTRGQQVTLSCSPISGHRSVSWYQQTPGQGLQFLFEYFSETQRNKGNFPGRFSGRQFSNSRSEMNVSTLELGDSALYLCASSLAGNEQYFGPGTRLTVT.

This sequence joins TRBV6-5 and TRBJ1-1; maybe TRBD1 (6 bases). The CDR3 totals 12 residues. Germline lookup yields CDR1 MNHEY and CDR2 SVGAGI. In nucleotides, the CDR3 is TGTGAATCTACAGGGATGCCCACTGAAGCTTTCTTT. Its translation: CESTGMPTEAFF.

The chain employs TRBV12-3 or TRBV12-4 and TRBJ1-2, with TRBD1 matching over 9 bases. Germline trimming cut 7 bases from V and 8 bases from J; bases unmatched to any gene: 8. This CDR3 has 13 amino acids. CDR3 protein: CASTLDRGGGYTF. The CDR3 nucleotides are TGTGCCAGCACCCTGGACAGGGGCGGAGGCTACACCTTC.

DNA of the CDR3: TGTGCCAGCAGCGGGTGGGACGGGGGAACTGAAGCTTTCTTT. It codes for CASSGWDGGTEAFF. The genes are TRBV11-2 and TRBJ1-1; TRBD1 is a possible D gene (5 bases). Germline lookup yields CDR1 SGHAT and CDR2 FQNNGV. The CDR3 length is 14 residues. Trimming cost V 5 bases and J 5 bases, with 15 bases left between them.

The V call is TRBV19, the J call TRBJ1-2, with a tentative D call TRBD1 (6 bases). Germline loops: CDR1 LNHDA, CDR2 SQIVND (reference sequence). CDR3 length: 14 residues. Deletions cut 7 bases from V and 0 bases from J, with 12 bases between. The CDR3 coding sequence is TGTGCCAGTACCCGGGGGCTAGCTAACTATGGCTACACCTTC. Protein sequence: CASTRGLANYGYTF.

This chain joins TRBV18 and TRBJ2-1; 8 nucleotides match TRBD1. J gave up 6 bases and V 3 bases, and 4 bases lay outside the gene matches. The CDR3 extends over 14 amino acids. The germline CDR1 and CDR2 sequences are KGHSH and LQKENI. The CDR3 DNA sequence: TGTGCCAGCTCACCGGGACAGGAGGGCAATGAGCAGTTCTTC. This codes for CASSPGQEGNEQFF.

This chain links TRBV11-2 with TRBJ1-2, with a tentative D call TRBD1 (5 bases). The V and J ends lost 7 bases and 8 bases respectively, with 17 bases between them. Germline CDR1 and CDR2: SGHAT and FQNNGV. This CDR3 spans 13 amino acids. This CDR3 reads CASTPGPNQGYTF. The CDR3 nucleotides are TGTGCCAGCACCCCGGGACCCAATCAAGGCTACACCTTC.

This chain uses TRBV28 with TRBJ1-1, with TRBD1 as a possible D gene (6 bases). V was clipped by 3 bases and J by 3 bases, with 11 bases between them. CDR1 and CDR2 (germline): MDHEN, SYDVKM. The CDR3 runs 14 residues. CDR3 DNA sequence: TGTGCCAGCAGTTTCGGACAGATATACACTGAAGCTTTCTTT. Translating gives CASSFGQIYTEAFF.

A word on this clone: One end of the junction does not line up with germline, which may come from a read error. The gene calls are TRBV27 and TRBJ1-5; 7 bases line up with TRBD1. In germline, CDR1 is MNHEY, CDR2 SMNVEV (reference sequence). This CDR3 has 19 residues. The CDR3 region is CASSLSPGQKGYSNQPQHF. The CDR3, as DNA: TGTGCCAGCAGTCTATCACCGGGACAGAAGGGGTATAGCAATCAGCCCCAGCATTTT.

This clone was counted many times. The rearrangement uses TRBV5-6 and TRBJ2-5; D unresolved. Trimming removed 2 bases at V and 1 base at J, with 12 bases between. The germline gives CDR1 SGHDT, CDR2 YYEEEE. The CDR3 extends over 15 amino acids. The CDR3 is CASSFNLKAQETQYF. CDR3 nucleotides: TGTGCCAGCAGCTTTAACCTAAAAGCCCAAGAGACCCAGTACTTC.

V usage is TRBV11-2 and J usage is TRBJ1-4, with D unresolved. V gave up 6 bases and J gave up 0 bases, with 14 bases separating them. CDR3 size: 16 residues. Germline CDR1 SGHAT, CDR2 FQNNGV. The CDR3 sequence is CASSSFTRPTNEKLFF. In DNA form, the CDR3 reads TGTGCCAGCAGTTCATTTACCAGGCCAACTAATGAAAAACTGTTTTTT.

V is TRBV4-1 and J is TRBJ2-1; D is unclear. V was trimmed by 4 bases and J by 0 bases, leaving 13 bases between them. The CDR3 totals 16 residues. Germline CDR1 is MGHRA and CDR2 is YSYEKL. The CDR3 DNA follows: TGCGCCAGCAGCCTTGGACCTTCAAGCTCCTACAATGAGCAGTTCTTC. It translates to CASSLGPSSSYNEQFF.

The chain carries TRBV5-1 and TRBJ2-1; 9 nucleotides match TRBD2. V gave up 4 bases and J gave up 5 bases; unmatched junction bases: 22. The CDR3 has 20 residues. Germline V gene data show CDR1 as SGHRS and CDR2 as YFSETQ. CDR3 protein: CASSLMVRSGASGADNEQFF. CDR3 DNA: TGCGCCAGCAGCCTTATGGTCCGGAGTGGAGCTAGCGGGGCAGACAATGAGCAGTTCTTC. Drawing the rest from reference TRBV5-1 and TRBJ2-1, the complete variable domain is KAGVTQTPRYLIKTRGQQVTLSCSPISGHRSVSWYQQTPGQGLQFLFEYFSETQRNKGNFPGRFSGRQFSNSRSEMNVSTLELGDSALYLCASSLMVRSGASGADNEQFFGPGTRLTVL.

The sample holds one count of this clone. The CDR3 is CASTLRTSYNEQFF. The CDR3 region has the DNA TGTGCCAGCACCCTCAGGACATCCTACAATGAGCAGTTCTTC. The chain has TRBV2 and TRBJ2-1, with D possibly matching TRBD1 (5 bases). Germline V lookup: CDR1 SNHLY, CDR2 FYNNEI. Trimming removed 7 bases from V and 1 base from J, with 11 bases in between. The CDR3 loop spans 14 amino acids.

This chain links TRBV6-5 with TRBJ2-7, with D perhaps TRBD2 (7 bases). The length of the CDR3 is 14 residues. The ends were cut back, 2 bases at V and 4 bases at J, with 12 bases in the middle. Germline V gene lookup returns CDR1 MNHEY and CDR2 SVGAGI. The CDR3 DNA reads TGTGCCAGCAGTTACGGGGGGGGCGGGTACGAGCAGTACTTC. Protein sequence: CASSYGGGGYEQYF.

The J gene is TRBJ1-1, the V gene TRBV19; TRBD1 might be the D (6 bases). The germline CDR1 and CDR2 sequences are LNHDA and SQIVND (reference sequence). The CDR3 consists of 16 residues. Trimming removed 3 bases at V and 0 bases at J, with 14 bases between. CDR3 DNA: TGTGCCAGTAGTATTACGGCAGGGGCGTTGAACACTGAAGCTTTCTTT. It codes for CASSITAGALNTEAFF.

The genes are TRBV19 and TRBJ2-1, with TRBD1 as a possible D gene (5 bases). The CDR3 is 17 amino acids. Trimming shortened V by 2 bases and J by 0 bases, and 14 bases separated the two germline ends. The germline gives CDR1 LNHDA, CDR2 SQIVND (reference sequence). The CDR3 loop is CASSIQGLQTSYNEQFF. The CDR3 DNA follows: TGTGCCAGTAGTATACAGGGTTTGCAGACCTCCTACAATGAGCAGTTCTTC. Full variable domain (remainder filled in from reference TRBV19 and TRBJ2-1): DGGITQSPKYLFRKEGQNVTLSCEQNLNHDAMYWYRQDPGQGLRLIYYSQIVNDFQKGDIAEGYSVSREKKESFPLTVTSAQKNPTAFYLCASSIQGLQTSYNEQFFGPGTRLTVL.

This chain uses TRBV12-5 with TRBJ1-2, with D unresolved. V was cut by 4 bases and J by 7 bases, with 10 bases left in between. The CDR3 runs 12 residues. Looked up from germline, CDR1 is LGHNT and CDR2 is FRNRAP. CDR3 in DNA: TGTGCTAGTGGTTCCCCCCCTTCTGGCTACACCTTC. It specifies CASGSPPSGYTF.

The J gene is TRBJ2-4, the V gene TRBV29-1; D gene uncertain. Trimming left V 4 bases short and J 3 bases short, with 10 bases between. The CDR3 has 13 amino acids. Germline V lookup: CDR1 SQVTM, CDR2 ANQGSEA. The CDR3 reads CSVGLGYKNIQYF. CDR3 nucleotide sequence: TGCAGCGTTGGGCTTGGGTACAAAAACATTCAGTACTTC. The whole variable domain, remainder taken from reference TRBV29-1 and TRBJ2-4, is SAVISQKPSRDICQRGTSLTIQCQVDSQVTMMFWYRQQPGQSLTLIATANQGSEATYESGFVIDKFPISRPNLTFSTLTVSNMSPEDSSIYLCSVGLGYKNIQYFGAGTRLSVL.

V usage is TRBV7-2 and J usage is TRBJ2-1; D gene unclear. Germline CDR1 and CDR2: SGHTA and FQGNSA. V lost 1 base and J lost 3, with 7 bases in between. The CDR3 covers 14 residues. CDR3 bases: TGTGCCAGCAGCTTAGACGGCGGCTACAATGAGCAGTTCTTC. Translating it yields CASSLDGGYNEQFF.

This chain uses TRBV28 with TRBJ1-2, with TRBD1 as a possible D gene (6 bases). The V end lost 5 bases, the J end lost 11 bases, and 12 bases lay between the germline ends. CDR1 and CDR2 (germline): MDHEN, SYDVKM. The length of the CDR3 is 11 residues. The CDR3 sequence is CASSVQRGYTF. The CDR3 nucleotides are TGTGCCAGCAGTGTACAGAGGGGGTACACCTTC.

This clone has a handful of counts. The rearrangement links TRBV15 to TRBJ1-1; weak D call: TRBD1 (5 bases). Per the germline V gene, CDR1 is LNHNV and CDR2 is YYDKDF (reference sequence). The length of the CDR3 is 13 residues. The ends were cut back, 5 bases at V and 5 bases at J, with 12 bases in the middle. This chain's CDR3 is CATSGGFGTEAFF. DNA for the CDR3: TGTGCCACCAGCGGGGGGTTTGGGACTGAAGCTTTCTTT.

The chain combines TRBV19 with TRBJ2-1; TRBD2 matches 8 bases. CDR3 length: 15 amino acids. V lost 7 bases and J lost 8; bases outside the gene matches: 13. Germline-derived CDR1 and CDR2 are LNHDA and SQIVND (reference sequence). The CDR3 spells CASTPAGGRIDEQFF. The DNA for the CDR3 is TGTGCCAGTACCCCTGCGGGCGGGAGGATCGATGAGCAGTTCTTC. Full variable domain (rest looked up from reference TRBV19 and TRBJ2-1): DGGITQSPKYLFRKEGQNVTLSCEQNLNHDAMYWYRQDPGQGLRLIYYSQIVNDFQKGDIAEGYSVSREKKESFPLTVTSAQKNPTAFYLCASTPAGGRIDEQFFGPGTRLTVL.

The chain couples TRBV5-6 to TRBJ1-2, with D unclear. The germline V gene has CDR1 SGHDT and CDR2 YYEEEE. V lost 4 bases to trimming and J lost 2 bases, with 12 bases between them. CDR3 length equals 14 residues. In DNA, the CDR3 is TGTGCCAGCAGCCGACCCAGTGCCAACTATGGCTACACCTTC. This sequence encodes CASSRPSANYGYTF.